A single sample gave rise to the 21 T cell receptor beta chains below, sequenced in a study of shared clonotypes between healthy human individuals. Only CD45RO-negative cells positively selected for CCR7 counted as naive CD8 cells, so terminally differentiated effector memory CD45RA+ cells were excluded. Only in-frame clones appear in the TCRdb table, and some are missing; sequencing was by immunoSEQ multiplex PCR. Of about 2 million clones in the sample, about 95% were seen once. Input material: naive CD8+ T cells sorted from blood. The source is a man between 18 and 35 years old in good health.

The chain couples TRBV10-3 to TRBJ1-2; D gene ambiguous. Germline lookup yields CDR1 ENHRY and CDR2 SYGVKD. The CDR3 totals 14 residues. Between the trimmed V and J ends, which lost 2 bases and 4 bases, there was a span of 11 bases. The CDR3 DNA follows: TGTGCCATCAGTGAGGTCGGGTTCTTCTATGGCTACACCTTC. Translating gives CAISEVGFFYGYTF.

V gene TRBV6-1 combines with J gene TRBJ2-7; D possibly matches TRBD1 or TRBD2 (5 bases each). CDR1 and CDR2 from the germline V gene are MNHNS and SASEGT. The CDR3 contains 15 residues. V was clipped by 0 bases and J by 5 bases, with 14 bases between them. The CDR3 protein is CASSEALWGFDEQYF. For the CDR3, the DNA is TGTGCCAGCAGTGAAGCGCTTTGGGGGTTCGACGAGCAGTACTTC.

The chain couples TRBV28 to TRBJ2-2; D not certain. Trimming pared 9 bases from V and 4 bases from J, leaving 12 bases between. Per the germline V gene, CDR1 is MDHEN and CDR2 is SYDVKM. This CDR3 is 13 amino acids long. CDR3 in DNA: TGTGCCAGTGTGTCGCAGCCCACCGGGGAGCTGTTTTTT. This translates into CASVSQPTGELFF.

The V call is TRBV13, the J call TRBJ2-1, with TRBD2 identical over 11 bases. Germline V CDR1 and CDR2: PRHDT, FYEKMQ (reference sequence). The CDR3 covers 14 residues. J lost 6 bases, V lost 5 bases, and 3 bases had no gene match. This CDR3 is CASSLLAGVNEQFF. The CDR3 DNA sequence: TGTGCCAGCAGCCTACTAGCGGGGGTCAATGAGCAGTTCTTC.

The chain uses TRBV6-1 and TRBJ1-5; a weak D match, TRBD1 (5 bases). This CDR3 has 15 amino acids. Germline V gene sequence: CDR1 MNHNS, CDR2 SASEGT. Trimming pared 2 bases from V and 3 bases from J, leaving 11 bases between. The CDR3 DNA is TGTGCCAGCAGTGAAAAAGGGGTTGTCAATCAGCCCCAGCATTTT. It encodes CASSEKGVVNQPQHF.

The rearrangement joins TRBV28 to TRBJ2-7, with D tentatively TRBD2 (6 bases). V was trimmed by 3 bases and J by 1 base, leaving 10 bases between them. This CDR3 spans 14 amino acids. The germline V gene encodes CDR1 MDHEN and CDR2 SYDVKM. The CDR3 nucleotides are TGTGCCAGCAGTTTCCCGGGGGAATCCTACGAGCAGTACTTC. Protein sequence: CASSFPGESYEQYF. Complete variable domain (other parts from reference TRBV28 and TRBJ2-7): DVKVTQSSRYLVKRTGEKVFLECVQDMDHENMFWYRQDPGLGLRLIYFSYDVKMKEKGDIPEGYSVSREKKERFSLILESASTNQTSMYLCASSFPGESYEQYFGPGTRLTVT.

CDR3 residues: CASSSSGGNEQFF. CDR3 bases: TGTGCCAGTAGTTCTAGCGGGGGTAATGAGCAGTTCTTC. V and J are TRBV19 and TRBJ2-1, with TRBD2 identical over 10 bases. The CDR3 covers 13 residues. Germline CDR1 reads LNHDA; CDR2 reads SQIVND (reference sequence). The J segment lost 7 bases and the V segment lost 5 bases, leaving 2 bases of the junction unmatched.

This clone occurred once. The chain is built from TRBV4-1 and TRBJ2-7, with 7 bases matching TRBD2. V was pared by 3 bases and J by 4 bases, with 9 bases of the junction left unmatched. CDR1 is MGHRA, CDR2 YSYEKL, per germline. The CDR3 extends over 15 amino acids. DNA for the CDR3: TGCGCCAGCAGCCACCTAGCGGTTAATTCTTACGAGCAGTACTTC. Translated, it gives CASSHLAVNSYEQYF.

The genes are TRBV11-2 and TRBJ1-1; D is uncertain. Looked up from germline, CDR1 is SGHAT and CDR2 is FQNNGV. This CDR3 is 14 amino acids long. Trimming pared 1 base from V and 6 bases from J, leaving 12 bases between. The CDR3 bases are TGTGCCAGCAGCTTAGTAGGGAACGGGGCTGAAGCTTTCTTT. Encoded protein: CASSLVGNGAEAFF.

V gene TRBV6-5 combines with J gene TRBJ1-6, with a tentative D call TRBD1 (5 bases). The germline V gene has CDR1 MNHEY and CDR2 SVGAGI. V was pared by 0 bases and J by 5 bases, with 5 bases between. This CDR3 region has 14 residues. The DNA of the CDR3 is TGTGCCAGCAGTTACTCGGGGGATAATTCACCCCTCCACTTT. Translation gives CASSYSGDNSPLHF.

The V and J genes are TRBV11-2 and TRBJ2-7; the match to TRBD2 covers 14 bases. V trimming: 6 bases; J trimming: 4 bases; junction bases outside the gene matches: 8. The CDR3 runs to 16 residues. The V gene's germline CDR1 is SGHAT and CDR2 FQNNGV. Here the CDR3 reads CASRGLAGEGAYEQYF. The CDR3 DNA follows: TGTGCCAGCAGGGGACTAGCGGGAGAGGGGGCATACGAGCAGTACTTC.

The chain carries TRBV27 and TRBJ1-2; 11 bases fit TRBD1. V trimming: 4 bases; J trimming: 5 bases; junction bases outside the gene matches: 6. The CDR3 contains 15 residues. CDR1 and CDR2 from the germline V gene are MNHEY and SMNVEV (reference sequence). The CDR3 loop reads CASSWDRGEFYGYTF. The DNA for the CDR3 is TGTGCCAGCAGTTGGGACAGGGGGGAATTTTATGGCTACACCTTC.

V is TRBV10-1 and J is TRBJ2-3, with TRBD2 matching over 10 bases. The CDR3 runs to 15 residues. J gave up 3 bases and V 8 bases, and 8 bases lay outside the gene matches. CDR1 is WNHNN and CDR2 is SYGVQD in the germline V gene (reference sequence). The CDR3 nucleotides are TGCGCCAGCCCGGTGCGGGGACTAGCGACAGATACGCAGTATTTT. As protein: CASPVRGLATDTQYF.

This chain joins TRBV9 and TRBJ2-2; D is unclear. V was trimmed by 0 bases and J by 3 bases, leaving 3 bases between them. The CDR3 is 13 residues long. Germline-derived CDR1 and CDR2 are SGDLS and YYNGEE. CDR3: CASSVDDTGELFF. In DNA, the CDR3 is TGTGCCAGCAGCGTAGACGACACCGGGGAGCTGTTTTTT.

This chain uses TRBV30 with TRBJ1-3, with D hard to call. V was cut by 3 bases and J by 2 bases, with 17 bases left in between. From germline, CDR1 is GTSNPN and CDR2 SVGIG (reference sequence). The CDR3 consists of 16 residues. CDR3 nucleotides: TGTGCCTGGAGCGTTGCTTGGGCAGAGGCTGGAAACACCATATATTTT. As protein: CAWSVAWAEAGNTIYF.

The V and J genes are TRBV5-1 and TRBJ1-2, with D perhaps TRBD1 (6 bases). Germline CDR1 is SGHRS and CDR2 is YFSETQ. The CDR3 loop spans 15 amino acids. Trimming removed 4 bases at V and 6 bases at J, with 19 bases between. Written as DNA, the CDR3 is TGCGCCAGCAGCCCGTACAGGGCCTCCGGGGATGGCTACACCTTC. It specifies CASSPYRASGDGYTF.

The chain uses TRBV5-4 and TRBJ2-5; D unresolved. Germline CDR1 is SGHNT and CDR2 is YYREEE (reference sequence). The CDR3 runs to 13 residues. V was cut by 1 base and J by 2 bases, with 6 bases left in between. For the CDR3, the DNA is TGTGCCAGCAGCTTGCTCATACAAGAGACCCAGTACTTC. It specifies CASSLLIQETQYF.

The chain uses TRBV27 and TRBJ2-7; D is undetermined. CDR1 is MNHEY, CDR2 SMNVEV, per germline (reference sequence). The V end lost 3 bases, the J end lost 9 bases, and 15 bases lay between the germline ends. CDR3 length: 13 amino acids. Written as DNA, the CDR3 is TGTGCCAGCAGTTTTTACCCTTCCGGGTGGCAGTACTTC. Translation: CASSFYPSGWQYF.

V usage is TRBV10-1 and J usage is TRBJ2-1; TRBD2 is a possible D gene (6 bases). This CDR3 comprises 14 residues. From germline, CDR1 is WNHNN and CDR2 SYGVQD (reference sequence). Deletions cut 0 bases from V and 4 bases from J, with 7 bases between. This CDR3 reads CASSESGGYNEQFF. Written as DNA, the CDR3 is TGCGCCAGCAGTGAGTCTGGGGGGTACAATGAGCAGTTCTTC.

This clone was observed once. The chain combines TRBV2 with TRBJ1-2, with 10 bases aligning to TRBD1. J was trimmed by 1 base and V by 4 bases; bases with no gene match: 6. CDR3 size: 16 residues. Germline assignment: CDR1 SNHLY and CDR2 FYNNEI. The CDR3 region is CASSGGTGVFNYGYTF. CDR3 coding DNA: TGTGCCAGCAGTGGCGGGACAGGGGTCTTTAACTATGGCTACACCTTC.

V and J are TRBV9 and TRBJ1-2, with D possibly being TRBD1 (6 bases). Germline V lookup: CDR1 SGDLS, CDR2 YYNGEE. The length of the CDR3 is 14 residues. V shed 4 bases and J shed 8 bases, with 18 bases lying between them. The CDR3 reads CASSPWGQGGGYTF. The CDR3 DNA follows: TGTGCCAGCAGCCCCTGGGGGCAGGGAGGAGGCTACACCTTC.